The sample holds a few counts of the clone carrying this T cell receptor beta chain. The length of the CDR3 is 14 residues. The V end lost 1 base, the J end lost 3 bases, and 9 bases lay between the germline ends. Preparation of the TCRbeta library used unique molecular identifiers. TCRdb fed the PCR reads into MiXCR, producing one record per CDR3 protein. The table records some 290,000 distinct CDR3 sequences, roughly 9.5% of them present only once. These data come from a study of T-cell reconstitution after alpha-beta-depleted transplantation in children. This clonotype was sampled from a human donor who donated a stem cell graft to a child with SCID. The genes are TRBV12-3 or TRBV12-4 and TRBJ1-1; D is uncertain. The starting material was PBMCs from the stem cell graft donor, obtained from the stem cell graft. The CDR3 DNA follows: TGTGCCAGCAGTTTAGGCCTCTCGGACACTGAAGCTTTCTTT. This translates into CASSLGLSDTEAFF.